Listed here are 8 T cell receptor beta chains from one sample, sequenced in a study of cytomegalovirus exposure and HLA in healthy donors. The study ran its PCR with 60 Vbeta and 13 Jbeta primers. Produced via immunoSEQ multiplex PCR; TCRdb's table is partial and in-frame only. The sample lists 150,000 to 200,000 clones, 86% occurring once. The sample comprised PBMCs. The receptors shown here come from a woman between 18 and 29 years old in good health and CMV-seronegative.

Concerning this clone itself: At one end the junction does not follow the germline gene, possibly because of a read error. The J gene is TRBJ2-5, the V gene TRBV4-1; 9 nucleotides line up with TRBD2. The V gene's germline CDR1 is MGHRA and CDR2 YSYEKL. This CDR3 is 15 amino acids long. CDR3 residues: CASSLISGRGGTHYF. Written as DNA, the CDR3 is TGCGCCAGCAGCCTAATTAGCGGGAGAGGGGGGACCCACTACTTC.

The rearrangement links TRBV6-5 to TRBJ1-2; TRBD1 matches 10 bases. CDR1 and CDR2 from the germline V gene are MNHEY and SVGAGI. Trimming at V came to 5 bases and at J to 8 bases, leaving 5 bases not matched to a gene. This CDR3 comprises 13 residues. DNA of the CDR3: TGTGCCAGCAGTCGACAGGGGGCTGGCGGCTACACCTTC. Translation: CASSRQGAGGYTF.

The chain combines TRBV28 with TRBJ2-7; 10 positions match TRBD2. J lost 4 bases, V lost 4 bases, and 7 bases had no gene match. Germline CDR1 reads MDHEN; CDR2 reads SYDVKM. The CDR3 is 15 amino acids. CDR3 protein: CASSSSSGSSYEQYF. The CDR3, as DNA: TGTGCCAGCAGTTCTTCTAGCGGGAGTTCGTACGAGCAGTACTTC.

The chain is built from TRBV27 and TRBJ2-7, with TRBD2 as a possible D gene (6 bases). Germline assignment: CDR1 MNHEY and CDR2 SMNVEV (reference sequence). V lost 3 bases to trimming and J lost 7 bases, with 10 bases between them. CDR3 length: 12 residues. CDR3 amino acids: CASSLGGGEQYF. The CDR3 region has the DNA TGTGCCAGCAGTTTGGGGGGTGGGGAGCAGTACTTC.

This clone was counted once. This chain joins TRBV6-1 and TRBJ1-2; D is unresolved. Germline lookup yields CDR1 MNHNS and CDR2 SASEGT. CDR3 size: 15 residues. V was shortened by 0 bases and J by 5 bases, with 13 bases between the two germline ends. The CDR3 region has the DNA TGTGCCAGCAGTGAAGCACACGGGAAGGAGTATGGCTACACCTTC. Translated: CASSEAHGKEYGYTF.

As concerns this clone: Other DNA sequences in the same sample also yield this CDR3. The chain carries TRBV30 and TRBJ2-5, with a tentative D call TRBD2 (6 bases). This CDR3 region has 12 residues. CDR1 GTSNPN and CDR2 SVGIG come from the germline V gene (reference sequence). V was cut by 1 base and J by 5 bases, with 8 bases left in between. CDR3 sequence (DNA): TGTGCCTGGAGTGCTCGGGGGGAGACCCAGTACTTC. This codes for CAWSARGETQYF.

The gene calls are TRBV6-1 and TRBJ2-2; D might be TRBD1 (5 bases). The CDR3 length is 15 residues. Between the trimmed V and J ends, which lost 1 base and 2 bases, there was a span of 8 bases. The germline gives CDR1 MNHNS, CDR2 SASEGT. CDR3 bases: TGTGCCAGCAGTGAAGGACAGATTAACACCGGGGAGCTGTTTTTT. Its translation is CASSEGQINTGELFF.

In its sample, this clone was seen a few times. This chain joins TRBV5-1 and TRBJ1-1, with D unclear. Germline V gene sequence: CDR1 SGHRS, CDR2 YFSETQ. The CDR3 sequence is 13 residues long. The ends were cut back, 5 bases at V and 3 bases at J, with 11 bases in the middle. The CDR3 sequence is CASRLGRDTEAFF. The DNA for the CDR3 is TGCGCCAGCAGGCTCGGTCGGGACACTGAAGCTTTCTTT.